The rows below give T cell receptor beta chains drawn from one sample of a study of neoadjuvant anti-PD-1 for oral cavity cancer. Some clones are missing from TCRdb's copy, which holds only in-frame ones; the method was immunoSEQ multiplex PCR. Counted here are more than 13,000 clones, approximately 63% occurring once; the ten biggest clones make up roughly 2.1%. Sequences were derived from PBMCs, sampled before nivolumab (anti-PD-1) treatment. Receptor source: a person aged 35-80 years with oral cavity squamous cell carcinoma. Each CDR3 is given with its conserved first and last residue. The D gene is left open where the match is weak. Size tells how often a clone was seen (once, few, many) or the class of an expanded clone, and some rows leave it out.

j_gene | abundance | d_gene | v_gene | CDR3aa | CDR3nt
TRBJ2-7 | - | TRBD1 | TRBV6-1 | CASSEDDTGGYEQYF | TGTGCCAGCAGTGAAGATGATACAGGGGGCTACGAGCAGTACTTC
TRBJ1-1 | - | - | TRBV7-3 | CASSVSGIMNTEAFF | TGTGCCAGCAGCGTCTCAGGGATCATGAACACTGAAGCTTTCTTT
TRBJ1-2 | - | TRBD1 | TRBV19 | CASTGTGGLGNYGYTF | TGTGCCAGTACCGGGACAGGGGGCTTGGGAAACTATGGCTACACCTTC
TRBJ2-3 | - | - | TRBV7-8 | CASSSLGLGDTQYF | TGTGCCAGCAGCTCCCTGGGCCTAGGAGATACGCAGTATTTT
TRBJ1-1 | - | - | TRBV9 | CASSIGGGQNTEAFF | TGTGCCAGCAGCATCGGAGGAGGACAGAACACTGAAGCTTTCTTT
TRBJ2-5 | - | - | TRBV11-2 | CASSSSSSIQTQYF | TGTGCCAGCAGCTCTTCGTCTAGTATCCAGACCCAGTACTTC
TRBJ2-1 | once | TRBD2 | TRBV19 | CASSKLAGLMDEQFF | TGTGCCAGTAGTAAACTAGCGGGGCTGATGGATGAGCAGTTCTTC
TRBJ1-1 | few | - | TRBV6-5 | CASSSNHRAQETEAFF | TGTGCCAGCAGTTCGAATCACAGGGCACAAGAAACTGAAGCTTTCTTT
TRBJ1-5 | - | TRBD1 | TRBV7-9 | CASSSGTGTSNQPQHF | TGTGCCAGCAGCTCAGGGACAGGGACAAGCAATCAGCCCCAGCATTTT
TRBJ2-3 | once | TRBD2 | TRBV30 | CAWSPGTSVSTDTQYF | TGTGCCTGGAGTCCCGGGACTAGCGTGAGTACAGATACGCAGTATTTT
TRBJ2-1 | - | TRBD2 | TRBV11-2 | CASSMTSGGHNEQFF | TGTGCCAGCAGCATGACTAGCGGGGGACACAATGAGCAGTTCTTC
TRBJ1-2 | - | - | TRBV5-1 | CASSLLGTSNYGYTF | TGCGCCAGCAGTCTCCTCGGGACCTCTAACTATGGCTACACCTTC
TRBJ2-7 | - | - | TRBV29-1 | CSVDSGNEQYF | TGCAGCGTTGATTCGGGGAACGAGCAGTACTTC
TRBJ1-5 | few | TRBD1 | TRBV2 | CASRPGQGAQPQHF | TGTGCCAGCAGGCCCGGACAGGGGGCTCAGCCCCAGCATTTT
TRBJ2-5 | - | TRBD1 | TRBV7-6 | CASSLSPLGDRVYF | TGTGCCAGCAGCCTATCTCCCCTTGGGGACAGGGTATACTTC
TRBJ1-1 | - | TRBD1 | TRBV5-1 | CASSLGDRAATEAFF | TGCGCCAGCAGCTTGGGGGACAGGGCGGCCACTGAAGCTTTCTTT
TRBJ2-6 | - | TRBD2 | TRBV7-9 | CASSPRQGSGRRGANVLTF | TGTGCCAGCAGCCCCAGGCAAGGTAGCGGGAGGCGAGGGGCCAACGTCCTGACTTTC
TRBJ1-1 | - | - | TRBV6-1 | CASMRANTEAFF | TGTGCCAGCATGCGGGCCAACACTGAAGCTTTCTTT
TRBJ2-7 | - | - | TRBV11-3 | CASSSDIYEQYF | TGTGCCAGCAGCTCAGACATCTACGAGCAGTACTTC
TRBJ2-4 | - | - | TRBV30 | CAWSSHMAGSKNIQYF | TGTGCCTGGAGTAGTCACATGGCGGGGAGCAAAAACATTCAGTACTTC
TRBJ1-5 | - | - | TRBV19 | CASSIRGIDNQPQHF | TGTGCCAGTAGTATACGGGGTATTGACAATCAGCCCCAGCATTTT
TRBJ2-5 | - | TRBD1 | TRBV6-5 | CASRPQGKETQYF | TGTGCCAGCCGCCCACAGGGGAAAGAGACCCAGTACTTC
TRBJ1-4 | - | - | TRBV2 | CASSRGGGREHEKLFF | TGTGCCAGCAGTCGCGGCGGGGGGAGAGAACATGAAAAACTGTTTTTT
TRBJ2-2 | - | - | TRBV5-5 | CASSLARQYIGELFF | TGTGCCAGCAGCTTGGCCCGCCAGTACATCGGGGAGCTGTTTTTT
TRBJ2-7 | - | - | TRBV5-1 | CASTSEGREQYF | TGCGCCAGCACCAGCGAGGGGAGGGAGCAGTACTTC
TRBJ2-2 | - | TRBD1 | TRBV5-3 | CARHPRQGLFFAGELFF | TGTGCCAGGCACCCCCGACAGGGCCTATTCTTTGCCGGGGAGCTGTTTTTT
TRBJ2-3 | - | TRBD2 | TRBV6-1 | CASSVSGIGSDTQYF | TGTGCCAGCAGTGTTAGCGGGATAGGGTCAGATACGCAGTATTTT
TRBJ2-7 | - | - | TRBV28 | CASSPRVREQYF | TGTGCCAGCAGCCCCAGGGTGCGCGAGCAGTACTTC
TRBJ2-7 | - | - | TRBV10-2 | CASSESSFTEQYF | TGCGCCAGCAGTGAGTCCTCATTTACCGAGCAGTACTTC
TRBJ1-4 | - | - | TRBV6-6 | CASSSTGGEKLFF | TGTGCCAGCAGTTCTACAGGTGGGGAAAAACTGTTTTTT
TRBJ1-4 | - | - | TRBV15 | CATSRDPGSNEKLFF | TGTGCCACCAGCAGAGACCCGGGGAGTAATGAAAAACTGTTTTTT
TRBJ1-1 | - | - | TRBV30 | CAWRKGPMNTEAFF | TGTGCCTGGAGAAAGGGACCGATGAACACTGAAGCTTTCTTT
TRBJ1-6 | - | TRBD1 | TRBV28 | CASSRTGQYNSPLHF | TGTGCCAGCAGTCGGACAGGCCAGTATAATTCACCCCTCCACTTT
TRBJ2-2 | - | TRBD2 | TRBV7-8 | CASRLLAQAGTGELFF | TGTGCCAGCAGATTACTAGCGCAAGCCGGAACCGGGGAGCTGTTTTTT